What follows is one T cell receptor (beta chain) and its context. The data originate from a study of blood T cell repertoires in COVID-19. Study-level information: The study drew acute and convalescent COVID-19 samples from the United States, Italy and Spain.

After removal of 1 base from V and 0 bases from J, the junction contained 3 bases not matched to a gene. The germline V gene has CDR1 SGHTA and CDR2 FQGNSA. This CDR3 has 16 amino acids. Some clones are missing from TCRdb's copy, which holds only in-frame ones; the method was immunoSEQ multiplex PCR. The sample contains more than 150,000 clones, around 80% of which appear only once. This clonotype was sampled from a woman in her sixties or seventies with acute or convalescent COVID-19. The V call is TRBV7-2, the J call TRBJ2-3; 8 bases line up with TRBD2. What was sequenced was peripheral blood. The CDR3 region has the DNA TGTGCCAGCAGCTTAGTAGCGGGGACTAGCACAGATACGCAGTATTTT. This sequence encodes CASSLVAGTSTDTQYF.